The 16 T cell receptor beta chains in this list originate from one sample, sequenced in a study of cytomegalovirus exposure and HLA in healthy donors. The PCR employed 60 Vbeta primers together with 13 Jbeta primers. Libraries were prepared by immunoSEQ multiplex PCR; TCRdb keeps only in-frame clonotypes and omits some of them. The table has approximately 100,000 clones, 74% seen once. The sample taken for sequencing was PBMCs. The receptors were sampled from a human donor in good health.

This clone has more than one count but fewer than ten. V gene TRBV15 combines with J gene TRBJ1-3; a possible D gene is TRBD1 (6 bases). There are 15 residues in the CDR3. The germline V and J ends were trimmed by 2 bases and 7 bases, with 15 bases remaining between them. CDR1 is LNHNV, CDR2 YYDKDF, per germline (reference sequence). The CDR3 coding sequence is TGTGCCACCAGCAGACCAGGGACATACGCCAACACCATATATTTT. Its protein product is CATSRPGTYANTIYF.

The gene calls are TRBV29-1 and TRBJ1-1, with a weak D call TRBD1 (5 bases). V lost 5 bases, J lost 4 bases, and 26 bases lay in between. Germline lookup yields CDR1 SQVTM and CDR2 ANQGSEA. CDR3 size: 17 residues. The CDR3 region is CSVTITAPGLGPTEAFF. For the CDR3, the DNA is TGCAGCGTTACCATTACGGCCCCGGGACTCGGACCCACTGAAGCTTTCTTT. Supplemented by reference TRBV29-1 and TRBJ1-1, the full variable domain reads SAVISQKPSRDICQRGTSLTIQCQVDSQVTMMFWYRQQPGQSLTLIATANQGSEATYESGFVIDKFPISRPNLTFSTLTVSNMSPEDSSIYLCSVTITAPGLGPTEAFFGQGTRLTVV.

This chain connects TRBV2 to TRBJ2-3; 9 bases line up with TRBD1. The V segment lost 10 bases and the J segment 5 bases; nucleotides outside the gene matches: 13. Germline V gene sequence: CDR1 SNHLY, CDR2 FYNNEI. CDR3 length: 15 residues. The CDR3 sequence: CATSSGTGFIDTQYF. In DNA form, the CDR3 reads TGTGCCACGTCCTCGGGGACAGGGTTTATAGATACGCAGTATTTT.

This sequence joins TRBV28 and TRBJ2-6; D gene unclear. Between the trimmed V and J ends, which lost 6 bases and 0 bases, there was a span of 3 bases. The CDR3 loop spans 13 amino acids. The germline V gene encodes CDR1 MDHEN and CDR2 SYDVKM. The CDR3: CASRSSGANVLTF. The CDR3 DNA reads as TGTGCCAGCAGGAGCTCTGGGGCCAACGTCCTGACTTTC.

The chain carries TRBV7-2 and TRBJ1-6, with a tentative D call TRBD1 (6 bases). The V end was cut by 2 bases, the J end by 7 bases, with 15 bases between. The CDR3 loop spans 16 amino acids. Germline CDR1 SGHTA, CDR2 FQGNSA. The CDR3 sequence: CASSLNPGTMNSPLHF. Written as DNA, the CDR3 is TGTGCCAGCAGCTTAAACCCCGGGACAATGAATTCACCCCTCCACTTT.

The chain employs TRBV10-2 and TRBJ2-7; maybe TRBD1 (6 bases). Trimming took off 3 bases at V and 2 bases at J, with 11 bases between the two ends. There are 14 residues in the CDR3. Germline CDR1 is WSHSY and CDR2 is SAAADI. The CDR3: CASSDSQGTYEQYF. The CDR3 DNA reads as TGCGCCAGCAGTGACTCGCAGGGGACCTACGAGCAGTACTTC.

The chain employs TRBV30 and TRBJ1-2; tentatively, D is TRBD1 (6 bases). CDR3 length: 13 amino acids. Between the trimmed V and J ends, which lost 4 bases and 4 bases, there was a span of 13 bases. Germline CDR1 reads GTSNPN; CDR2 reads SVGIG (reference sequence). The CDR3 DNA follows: TGTGCCTGGAATGGACAGTCGGGCTATGGCTACACCTTC. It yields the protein CAWNGQSGYGYTF.

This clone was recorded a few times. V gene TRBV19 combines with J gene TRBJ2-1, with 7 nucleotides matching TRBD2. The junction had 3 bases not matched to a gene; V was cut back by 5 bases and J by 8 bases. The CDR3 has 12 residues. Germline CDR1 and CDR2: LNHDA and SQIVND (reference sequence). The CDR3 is CASSWEGDEQFF. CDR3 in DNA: TGTGCCAGTAGTTGGGAGGGCGATGAGCAGTTCTTC. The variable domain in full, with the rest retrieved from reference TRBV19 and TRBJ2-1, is DGGITQSPKYLFRKEGQNVTLSCEQNLNHDAMYWYRQDPGQGLRLIYYSQIVNDFQKGDIAEGYSVSREKKESFPLTVTSAQKNPTAFYLCASSWEGDEQFFGPGTRLTVL.

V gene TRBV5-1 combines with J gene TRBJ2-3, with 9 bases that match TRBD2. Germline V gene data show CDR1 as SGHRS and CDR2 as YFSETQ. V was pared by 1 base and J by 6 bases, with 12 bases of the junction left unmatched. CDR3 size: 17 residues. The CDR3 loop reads CASSLSPGGGVVDTQYF. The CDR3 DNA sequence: TGCGCCAGCAGCTTGTCTCCCGGCGGGGGGGTTGTCGATACGCAGTATTTT.

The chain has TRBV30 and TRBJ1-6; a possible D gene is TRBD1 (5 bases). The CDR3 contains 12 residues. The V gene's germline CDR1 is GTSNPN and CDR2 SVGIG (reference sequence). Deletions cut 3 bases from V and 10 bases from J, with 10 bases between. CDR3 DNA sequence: TGTGCCTGGAGGGGGACTGGATCACCCCTCCACTTT. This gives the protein CAWRGTGSPLHF. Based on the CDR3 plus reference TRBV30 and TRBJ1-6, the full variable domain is SQTIHQWPATLVQPVGSPLSLECTVEGTSNPNLYWYRQAAGRGLQLLFYSVGIGQISSEVPQNLSASRPQDRQFILSSKKLLLSDSGFYLCAWRGTGSPLHFGNGTRLTVT.

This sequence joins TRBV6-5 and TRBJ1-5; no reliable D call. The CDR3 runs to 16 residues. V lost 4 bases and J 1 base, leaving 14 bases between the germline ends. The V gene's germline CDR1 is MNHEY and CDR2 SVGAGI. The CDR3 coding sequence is TGTGCCAGCAGTTTTGCGACAACTGAAAGCAATCAGCCCCAGCATTTT. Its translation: CASSFATTESNQPQHF.

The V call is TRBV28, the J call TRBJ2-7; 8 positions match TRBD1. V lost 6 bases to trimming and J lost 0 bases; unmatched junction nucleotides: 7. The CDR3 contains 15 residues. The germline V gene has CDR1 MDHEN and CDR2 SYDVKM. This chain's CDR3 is CASRTGTGYSYEQYF. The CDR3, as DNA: TGTGCCAGCAGGACCGGGACAGGTTACTCCTACGAGCAGTACTTC.

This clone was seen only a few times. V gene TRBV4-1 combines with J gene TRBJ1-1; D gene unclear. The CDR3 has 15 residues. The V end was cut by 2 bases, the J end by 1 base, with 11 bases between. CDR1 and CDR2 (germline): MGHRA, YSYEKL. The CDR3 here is CASSQIGGGNTEAFF. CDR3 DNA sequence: TGCGCCAGCAGCCAAATAGGCGGTGGGAACACTGAAGCTTTCTTT.

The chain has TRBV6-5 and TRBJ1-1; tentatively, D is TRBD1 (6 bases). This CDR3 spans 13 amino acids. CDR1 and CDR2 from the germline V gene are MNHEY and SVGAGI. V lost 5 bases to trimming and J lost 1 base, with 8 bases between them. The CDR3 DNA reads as TGTGCCAGCAGTGGGACACAGAACACTGAAGCTTTCTTT. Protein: CASSGTQNTEAFF.

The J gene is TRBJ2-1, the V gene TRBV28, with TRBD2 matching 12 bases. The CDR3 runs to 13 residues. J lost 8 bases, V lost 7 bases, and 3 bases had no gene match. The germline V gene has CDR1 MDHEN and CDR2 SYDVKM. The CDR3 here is CASTPSGRDEQFF. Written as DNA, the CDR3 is TGTGCCAGCACCCCTAGCGGGAGGGATGAGCAGTTCTTC.

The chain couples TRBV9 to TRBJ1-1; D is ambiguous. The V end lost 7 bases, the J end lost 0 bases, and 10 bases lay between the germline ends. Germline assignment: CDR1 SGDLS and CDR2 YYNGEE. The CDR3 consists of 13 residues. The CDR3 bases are TGTGCCAGCGGAACAGCTGTGAACACTGAAGCTTTCTTT. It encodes CASGTAVNTEAFF. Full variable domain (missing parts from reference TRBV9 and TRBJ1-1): DSGVTQTPKHLITATGQRVTLRCSPRSGDLSVYWYQQSLDQGLQFLIQYYNGEERAKGNILERFSAQQFPDLHSELNLSSLELGDSALYFCASGTAVNTEAFFGQGTRLTVV.